One and the same sample provided the 16 T cell receptor beta chains below, sequenced in a study of blood T cells in healthy people across ages. Then a second PCR, running about 6 to 11 cycles, was carried out with a sample-barcoded 5' primer and a J-beta primer mix. TCRdb ran MiXCR on the 5' RACE reads and lists one entry per CDR3 protein. The sample carries 1,500,000 or so distinct CDR3 sequences, less than 45% recorded once. Sequencing input: blood. These receptors all come from a woman aged 18-29 years in good health.

The chain recombines TRBV6-5 with TRBJ1-1; D is unresolved. V lost 7 bases and J lost 0, with 9 bases in between. Germline CDR1 is MNHEY and CDR2 is SVGAGI. The CDR3 extends over 13 amino acids. The CDR3 DNA sequence: TGTGCCAGCACCGGAGATATGAACACTGAAGCTTTCTTT. As protein: CASTGDMNTEAFF.

V and J are TRBV25-1 and TRBJ2-1, with D unresolved. The germline V and J ends were trimmed by 11 bases and 6 bases, with 20 bases remaining between them. The germline V gene encodes CDR1 MGHDK and CDR2 SYGVNS. There are 14 residues in the CDR3. CDR3 nucleotides: TGTGCCGGCCGCCAAGGTTTTCGCCGCAATGAGCAGTTCTTC. It encodes CAGRQGFRRNEQFF. The complete variable domain, with remaining parts taken from reference TRBV25-1 and TRBJ2-1, reads EADIYQTPRYLVIGTGKKITLECSQTMGHDKMYWYQQDPGMELHLIHYSYGVNSTEKGDLSSESTVSRIRTEHFPLTLESARPSHTSQYLCAGRQGFRRNEQFFGPGTRLTVL.

This clonotype showed up just a few times. This chain links TRBV20-1 with TRBJ2-7; D unclear. This CDR3 is 14 amino acids long. Trimming took off 5 bases at V and 3 bases at J, with 17 bases between the two ends. Germline V gives CDR1 DFQATT, CDR2 SNEGSKA (reference sequence). This chain's CDR3 is CSAPSFDGRYEQYF. CDR3 bases: TGCAGTGCTCCTTCCTTTGACGGGCGCTACGAGCAGTACTTC.

The V and J genes are TRBV20-1 and TRBJ2-3, with 14 bases fitting TRBD2. J was trimmed by 9 bases and V by 5 bases; bases with no gene match: 7. The germline gives CDR1 DFQATT, CDR2 SNEGSKA (reference sequence). The CDR3 has 14 residues. CDR3 sequence reads: CSAQGLAGVKTQYF. The CDR3 DNA reads as TGCAGTGCTCAGGGACTAGCGGGAGTGAAGACGCAGTATTTT.

A word on this clonotype: The junction does not match germline at one end; this may be a read error. The chain couples TRBV25-1 to TRBJ2-4; 13 bases map to TRBD2. The CDR3 totals 17 residues. Germline V CDR1 and CDR2: MGHDK, SYGVNS. Here the CDR3 reads CASSGGTSGIAKNVQYF. The CDR3 DNA sequence: TGTGCCAGCAGTGGGGGGACTAGCGGGATCGCCAAAAACGTTCAGTACTTC. The whole variable domain, remainder taken from reference TRBV25-1 and TRBJ2-4, is EADIYQTPRYLVIGTGKKITLECSQTMGHDKMYWYQQDPGMELHLIHYSYGVNSTEKGDLSSESTVSRIRTEHFPLTLESARPSHTSQYLCASSGGTSGIAKNVQYFGAGTRLSVL.

V gene TRBV10-3 combines with J gene TRBJ1-1, with a tentative D call TRBD1 (5 bases). Germline CDR1 is ENHRY and CDR2 is SYGVKD. V dropped 2 bases and J dropped 8 bases, with 12 bases sitting between them. This CDR3 has 13 residues. CDR3 loop: CAISEGTYMEAFF. The CDR3 DNA sequence: TGTGCCATCAGTGAGGGGACCTATATGGAAGCTTTCTTT.

The chain joins TRBV12-3 or TRBV12-4 to TRBJ1-6; D may be TRBD1 (5 bases). Trimming took off 5 bases at V and 8 bases at J, with 10 bases between the two ends. The CDR3 consists of 13 residues. The CDR3 DNA follows: TGTGCCAGCAGTCCCAGGGTTGATTCACCCCTCCACTTT. It codes for CASSPRVDSPLHF.

The V gene is TRBV29-1, the J gene TRBJ2-1; D perhaps matches TRBD2 (7 bases). Trimming removed 6 bases from V and 9 bases from J, with 21 bases in between. CDR1 and CDR2 from the germline V gene are SQVTM and ANQGSEA. The CDR3 consists of 14 residues. The CDR3 nucleotides are TGCAGCGTGGAGACTAGCAGGAGCAGGGGTGAGCAGTTCTTC. Translation: CSVETSRSRGEQFF.

This rearrangement joins TRBV3-1 to TRBJ2-2; 7 positions agree with TRBD1. V was clipped by 1 base and J by 3 bases; unmatched bases: 8. Germline CDR1 is LGHDT and CDR2 is YNNKEL (reference sequence). The CDR3 totals 17 residues. CDR3 sequence reads: CASSQVKVQGYTGELFF. CDR3 in DNA: TGTGCCAGCAGCCAAGTGAAGGTACAGGGGTACACCGGGGAGCTGTTTTTT.

The V and J genes are TRBV9 and TRBJ2-5; 8 bases align to TRBD2. Germline V gene data show CDR1 as SGDLS and CDR2 as YYNGEE. The CDR3 spans 14 residues. Trimming took 1 base from V and 11 from J; bases not matched to a gene: 10. CDR3 bases: TGTGCCAGCAGCGTATCCAGCGGGAGAAATGAGCAGTACTTC. Its translation: CASSVSSGRNEQYF.

This rearrangement joins TRBV24-1 to TRBJ2-1, with TRBD2 matching over 9 bases. Trimming at V came to 4 bases and at J to 8 bases, leaving 5 bases not matched to a gene. Germline V gene sequence: CDR1 KGHDR, CDR2 SFDVKD. The CDR3 extends over 14 amino acids. CDR3 sequence reads: CATSETSGLYEQFF. CDR3 sequence (DNA): TGTGCCACCAGTGAAACTAGCGGGCTTTATGAGCAGTTCTTC.

Details on this clonotype: One junction end disagrees with the germline gene, perhaps due to a read error. The rearrangement joins TRBV12-3 or TRBV12-4 to TRBJ2-3, with D hard to call. The CDR3 length is 14 residues. The CDR3 nucleotides are TGTGTCAGCAGCAAGACCCGGAACACAGATACGCAGTATTTT. It specifies CVSSKTRNTDTQYF.

The rearrangement links TRBV10-1 to TRBJ2-1, with 11 bases lining up with TRBD2. Trimming removed 11 bases from V and 4 bases from J; junction bases left unmatched: 10. This CDR3 spans 15 amino acids. Germline V gene sequence: CDR1 WNHNN, CDR2 SYGVQD (reference sequence). This chain's CDR3 is CACDPGTSGYNEQFF. The CDR3 DNA is TGCGCCTGCGACCCAGGGACTAGCGGTTACAATGAGCAGTTCTTC.

The chain combines TRBV21-1 with TRBJ2-2; the D segment call TRBD1 is taken from the table without a DNA check. TRBV21-1 is labeled a pseudogene. CDR3 size: 16 residues. The CDR3 DNA sequence: TGTGCCAGCAGCAAAGCCGACAGGTCGAACACCGGGGAGCTGTTTTTT. As protein: CASSKADRSNTGELFF.

This chain uses TRBV27 with TRBJ2-4; maybe TRBD2 (6 bases). The CDR3 spans 16 residues. V was trimmed by 5 bases and J by 12 bases, leaving 26 bases between them. Germline V gives CDR1 MNHEY, CDR2 SMNVEV (reference sequence). In nucleotides, the CDR3 is TGTGCCAGCAGTCCCCTGACGAAAGTTGTCGGCGGGGCTCAGTACTTC. Encoded protein: CASSPLTKVVGGAQYF.

The CDR3 DNA sequence: TGTGCCAGCAGCTTACAAGTCCAGAGCTCCTACAATGAGCAGTTCTTC. Its translation: CASSLQVQSSYNEQFF. V gene TRBV7-2 combines with J gene TRBJ2-1; D is unclear. The CDR3 runs to 16 residues. Germline V gene sequence: CDR1 SGHTA, CDR2 FQGNSA. The V gene lost 2 bases and the J gene lost 0 bases, with 11 bases spanning the gap.